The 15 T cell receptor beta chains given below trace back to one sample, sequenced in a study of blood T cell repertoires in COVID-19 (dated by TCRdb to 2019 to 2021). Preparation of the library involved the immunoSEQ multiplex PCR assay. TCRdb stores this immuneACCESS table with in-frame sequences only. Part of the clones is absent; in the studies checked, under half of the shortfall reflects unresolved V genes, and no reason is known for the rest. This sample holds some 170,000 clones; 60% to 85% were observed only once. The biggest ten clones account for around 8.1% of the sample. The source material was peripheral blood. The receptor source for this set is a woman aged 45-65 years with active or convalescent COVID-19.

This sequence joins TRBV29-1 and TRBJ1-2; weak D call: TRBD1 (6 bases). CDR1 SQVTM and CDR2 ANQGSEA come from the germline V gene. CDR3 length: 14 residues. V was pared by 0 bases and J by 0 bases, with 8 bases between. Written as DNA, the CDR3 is TGCAGCGTTGAAGACCGGACAGCTAACTATGGCTACACCTTC. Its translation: CSVEDRTANYGYTF.

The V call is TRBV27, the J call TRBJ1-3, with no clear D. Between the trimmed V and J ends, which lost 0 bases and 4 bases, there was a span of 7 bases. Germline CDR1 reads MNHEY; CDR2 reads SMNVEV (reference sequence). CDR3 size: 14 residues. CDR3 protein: CASSLSRVGNTIYF. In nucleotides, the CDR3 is TGTGCCAGCAGTTTATCGAGAGTAGGAAACACCATATATTTT.

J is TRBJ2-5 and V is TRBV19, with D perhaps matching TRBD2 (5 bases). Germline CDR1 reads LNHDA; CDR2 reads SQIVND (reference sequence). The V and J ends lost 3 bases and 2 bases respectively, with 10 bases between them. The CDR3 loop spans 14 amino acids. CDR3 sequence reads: CASSIGLAQETQYF. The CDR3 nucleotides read TGTGCCAGTAGTATTGGCCTAGCACAAGAGACCCAGTACTTC.

The CDR3 spells CASRQGRSNEKLFF. DNA for the CDR3: TGCGCCAGTCGACAGGGACGATCTAATGAAAAACTGTTTTTT. The rearrangement uses TRBV5-1 and TRBJ1-4, with 7 bases identical to TRBD1. Germline V gives CDR1 SGHRS, CDR2 YFSETQ. V gave up 8 bases and J gave up 3 bases; unmatched junction bases: 7. This CDR3 contains 14 residues. Variable domain in full (rest from reference TRBV5-1 and TRBJ1-4): KAGVTQTPRYLIKTRGQQVTLSCSPISGHRSVSWYQQTPGQGLQFLFEYFSETQRNKGNFPGRFSGRQFSNSRSEMNVSTLELGDSALYLCASRQGRSNEKLFFGSGTQLSVL.

The CDR3 nucleotides are TGTGCCAGCAGCTTACGTCTAGCGTCGAGCTCCTACGAGCAGTACTTC. Its translation: CASSLRLASSSYEQYF. The J gene is TRBJ2-7, the V gene TRBV7-2, with D maybe TRBD2 (6 bases). V was shortened by 2 bases and J by 0 bases, with 14 bases between the two germline ends. This CDR3 has 16 amino acids. The germline V gene has CDR1 SGHTA and CDR2 FQGNSA.

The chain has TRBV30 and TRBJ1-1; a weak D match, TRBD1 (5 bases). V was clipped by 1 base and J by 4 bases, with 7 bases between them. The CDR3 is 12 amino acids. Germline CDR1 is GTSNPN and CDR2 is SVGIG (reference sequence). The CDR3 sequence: CAWSGGVTEAFF. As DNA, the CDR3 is TGTGCCTGGAGTGGGGGCGTCACTGAAGCTTTCTTT.

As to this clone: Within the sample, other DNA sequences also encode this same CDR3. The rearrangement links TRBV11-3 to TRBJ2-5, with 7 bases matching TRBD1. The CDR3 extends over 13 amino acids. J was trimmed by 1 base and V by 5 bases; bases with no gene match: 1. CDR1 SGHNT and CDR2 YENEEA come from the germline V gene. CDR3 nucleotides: TGTGCCAGCAGCCGGGACAGCCAAGAGACCCAGTACTTC. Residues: CASSRDSQETQYF.

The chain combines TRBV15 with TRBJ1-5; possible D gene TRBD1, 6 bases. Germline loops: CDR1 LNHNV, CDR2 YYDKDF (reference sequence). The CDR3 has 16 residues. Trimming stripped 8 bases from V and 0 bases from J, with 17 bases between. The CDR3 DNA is TGTGCCACCGGCGGGGGCGGAGGTTATAGCAATCAGCCCCAGCATTTT. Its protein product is CATGGGGGYSNQPQHF.

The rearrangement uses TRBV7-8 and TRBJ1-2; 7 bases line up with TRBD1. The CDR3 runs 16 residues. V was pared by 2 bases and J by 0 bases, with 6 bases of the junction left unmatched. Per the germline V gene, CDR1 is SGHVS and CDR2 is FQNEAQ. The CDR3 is CASSLTTGKTNYGYTF. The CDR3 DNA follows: TGTGCCAGCAGCTTAACGACAGGGAAGACTAACTATGGCTACACCTTC.

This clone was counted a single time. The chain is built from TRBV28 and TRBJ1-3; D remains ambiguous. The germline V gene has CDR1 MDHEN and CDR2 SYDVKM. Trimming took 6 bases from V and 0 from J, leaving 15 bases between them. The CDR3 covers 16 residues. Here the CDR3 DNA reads TGTGCCAGCAGCCTCTCGGGTGCAAGCTCTGGAAACACCATATATTTT. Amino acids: CASSLSGASSGNTIYF.

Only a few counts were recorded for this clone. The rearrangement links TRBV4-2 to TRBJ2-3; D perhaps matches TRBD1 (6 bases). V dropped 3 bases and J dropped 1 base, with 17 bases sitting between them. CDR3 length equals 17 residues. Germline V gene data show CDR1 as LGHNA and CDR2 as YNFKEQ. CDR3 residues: CASSHKLRGPRTDTQYF. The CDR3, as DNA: TGTGCCAGCAGCCACAAACTCAGGGGCCCCCGCACAGATACGCAGTATTTT.

CDR3 coding DNA: TGTGCCACCAGTGGGACTAGCGGGAGTGTCGGGGTGCAAGAGACCCAGTACTTC. It specifies CATSGTSGSVGVQETQYF. V usage is TRBV24-1 and J usage is TRBJ2-5; 13 nucleotides agree with TRBD2. V shed 5 bases and J 2 bases; nucleotides not matched to a gene: 10. The CDR3 consists of 18 residues. CDR1 is KGHDR, CDR2 SFDVKD, per germline.

CDR3 sequence reads: CASSSWTGGGYGYTF. CDR3 nucleotides: TGTGCCAGCAGTTCCTGGACAGGGGGTGGATATGGCTACACCTTC. The chain combines TRBV28 with TRBJ1-2, with 10 bases matching TRBD1. V shed 4 bases and J 5 bases; nucleotides not matched to a gene: 7. The CDR3 runs to 15 residues. From germline, CDR1 is MDHEN and CDR2 SYDVKM.

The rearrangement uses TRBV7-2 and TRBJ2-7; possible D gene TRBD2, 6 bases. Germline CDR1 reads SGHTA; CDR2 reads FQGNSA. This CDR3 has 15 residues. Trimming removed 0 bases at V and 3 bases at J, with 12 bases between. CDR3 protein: CASSLAGGLYYEQYF. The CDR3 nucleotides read TGTGCCAGCAGCTTAGCGGGGGGACTTTACTACGAGCAGTACTTC.

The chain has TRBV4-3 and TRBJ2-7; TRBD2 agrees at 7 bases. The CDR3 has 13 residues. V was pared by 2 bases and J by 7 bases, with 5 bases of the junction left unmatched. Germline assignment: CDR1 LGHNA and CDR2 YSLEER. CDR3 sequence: CASSQLGEGEQYF. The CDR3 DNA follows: TGCGCCAGCAGCCAACTCGGGGAGGGGGAGCAGTACTTC.